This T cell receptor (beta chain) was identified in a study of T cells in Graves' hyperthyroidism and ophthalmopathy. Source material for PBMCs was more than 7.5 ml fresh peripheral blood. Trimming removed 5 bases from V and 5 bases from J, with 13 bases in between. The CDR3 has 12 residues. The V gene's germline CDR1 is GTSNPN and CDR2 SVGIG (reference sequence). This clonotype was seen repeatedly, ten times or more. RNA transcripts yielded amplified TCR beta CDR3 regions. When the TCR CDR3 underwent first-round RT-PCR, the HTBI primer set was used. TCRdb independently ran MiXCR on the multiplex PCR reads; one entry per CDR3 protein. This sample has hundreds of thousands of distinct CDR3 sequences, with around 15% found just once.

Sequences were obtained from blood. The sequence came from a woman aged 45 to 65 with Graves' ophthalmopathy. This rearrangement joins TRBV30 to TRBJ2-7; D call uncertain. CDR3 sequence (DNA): TGTGCCTGGGCGGCTTATCTCAACGAGCAGTACTTC. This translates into CAWAAYLNEQYF. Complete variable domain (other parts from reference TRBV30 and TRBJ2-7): SQTIHQWPATLVQPVGSPLSLECTVEGTSNPNLYWYRQAAGRGLQLLFYSVGIGQISSEVPQNLSASRPQDRQFILSSKKLLLSDSGFYLCAWAAYLNEQYFGPGTRLTVT.